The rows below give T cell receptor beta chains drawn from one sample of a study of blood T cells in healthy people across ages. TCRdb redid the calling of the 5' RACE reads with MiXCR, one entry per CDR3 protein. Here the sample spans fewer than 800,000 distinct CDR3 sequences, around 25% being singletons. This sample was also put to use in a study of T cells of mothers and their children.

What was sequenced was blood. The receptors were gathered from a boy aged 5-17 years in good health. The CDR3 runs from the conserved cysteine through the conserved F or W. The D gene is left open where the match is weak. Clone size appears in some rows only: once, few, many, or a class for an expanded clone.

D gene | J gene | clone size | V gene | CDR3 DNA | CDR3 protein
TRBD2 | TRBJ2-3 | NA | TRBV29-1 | TGCAGCGTTAGCGGGAGGCTAGGCACAGATACGCAGTATTTT | CSVSGRLGTDTQYF
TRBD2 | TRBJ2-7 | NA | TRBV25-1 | TGTGCCAGCAGTCTGCTAGCGGGGTTACCTAACGAGCAGTACTTC | CASSLLAGLPNEQYF
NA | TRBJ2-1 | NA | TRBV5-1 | TGCGCCAGCAGCCCCTCGGGACCCCCCAATGAGCAGTTCTTC | CASSPSGPPNEQFF
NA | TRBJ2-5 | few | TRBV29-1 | TGCAGCGTTCTCACGCGGCGGGAAGAGACCCAGTACTTC | CSVLTRREETQYF
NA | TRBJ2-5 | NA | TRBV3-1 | TGTGCCAGCAGCCAAGAGGGCAGGATCTTCCAGTACTTC | CASSQEGRIFQYF
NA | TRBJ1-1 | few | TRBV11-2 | TGTGCCAGCAGCTTAGAGGGTGACACCTTCATGAACACTGAAGCTTTCTTT | CASSLEGDTFMNTEAFF
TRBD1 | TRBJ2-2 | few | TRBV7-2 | TGTGCCAGCAGCCGGAGGACAGGGAGCACCGGGGAGCCGTTTTTT | CASSRRTGSTGEPFF
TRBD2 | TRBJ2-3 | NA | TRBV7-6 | TGTGCCAGCAGCTTTAGCGGGAGAGGGGCAGATACGCAGTATTTT | CASSFSGRGADTQYF
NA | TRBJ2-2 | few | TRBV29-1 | TGCAGCGTCCTAGGGGTCACCGGGGAGCTGTTTTTT | CSVLGVTGELFF
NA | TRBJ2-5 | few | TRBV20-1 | TGCAGTGCGAACCGGGTGCCCGGGGAGACCCAGTACTTC | CSANRVPGETQYF
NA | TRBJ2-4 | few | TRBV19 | TGTGCCAGTAGTATGATTGGAGACCTGGGGGCCAAAAACATTCAGTACTTC | CASSMIGDLGAKNIQYF
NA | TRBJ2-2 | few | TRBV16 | TGTGCCAGCAGCCAATTTCACAGCACCGGGGAGCTGTTTTTT | CASSQFHSTGELFF
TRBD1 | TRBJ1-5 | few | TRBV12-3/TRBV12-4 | TGTGCCAGCAGCCCGGGACAGGGAGACAATCAGCCCCAGCATTTT | CASSPGQGDNQPQHF
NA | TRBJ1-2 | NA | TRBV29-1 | TGCAGCGTTGAGAGGCAGGACTATGGCTACACCTTC | CSVERQDYGYTF
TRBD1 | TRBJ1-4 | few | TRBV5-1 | TGCGCCAGCAGCTTGCACGGGGACAGGGGAGCGCCAAATGAAAAACTGTTTTTT | CASSLHGDRGAPNEKLFF
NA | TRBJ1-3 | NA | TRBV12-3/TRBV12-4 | TGTGCCAGCAGTTTGACAGATAGAAACACCATATATTTT | CASSLTDRNTIYF
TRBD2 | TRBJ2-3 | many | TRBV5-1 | TGCGCCAGCAGCTTGAGCGGACTAGCGGATACGCAGTATTTT | CASSLSGLADTQYF
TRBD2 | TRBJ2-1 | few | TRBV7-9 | TGTGCCAGCAGCTTAGCGCCGGGGGGCAATGAGCAGTTCTTC | CASSLAPGGNEQFF
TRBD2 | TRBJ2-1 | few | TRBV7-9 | TGTGCCAGCAGCTCCGAAGCGGGAGTCGCCTACAATGAGCAGTTCTTC | CASSSEAGVAYNEQFF
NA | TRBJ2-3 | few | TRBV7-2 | TGTGCCAGCTCTCGGGTTAGCGGTAGCACAGATACGCAGTATTTT | CASSRVSGSTDTQYF
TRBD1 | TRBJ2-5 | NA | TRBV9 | TGTGCCAGCAGCGTAAGGGACAGCTACCAAGAGACCCAGTACTTC | CASSVRDSYQETQYF
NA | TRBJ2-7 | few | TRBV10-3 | TGTGCCATCAGTGCCTACGAGCAGTACTTC | CAISAYEQYF
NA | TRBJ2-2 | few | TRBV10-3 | TGTGCCATCAGTGGTCCAGGGACCGGGGAGCTGTTTTTT | CAISGPGTGELFF
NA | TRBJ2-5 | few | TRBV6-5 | TGTGCCAGCAGTTCCGCCGGGATAGAGACCCAGTACTTC | CASSSAGIETQYF
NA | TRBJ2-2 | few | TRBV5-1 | TGCGCCAGCCTCGAGAACACCGGGGAGCTGTTTTTT | CASLENTGELFF
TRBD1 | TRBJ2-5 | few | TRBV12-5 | TGTGCTAGTGGGGACAGGGCCCAGGAGACCCAGTACTTC | CASGDRAQETQYF
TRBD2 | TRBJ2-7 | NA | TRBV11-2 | TGTGCCAGCAGCTTCAGGCTAGCGGGTGAGCAGTACTTC | CASSFRLAGEQYF
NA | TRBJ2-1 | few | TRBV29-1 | TGCAGCGTCTGGGTAGCGAATTATGAGCAGTTCTTC | CSVWVANYEQFF
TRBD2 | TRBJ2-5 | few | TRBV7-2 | TGTGCCAGCAGCCCAACCCGACTAGCGGGGGGTGAGACCCAGTACTTC | CASSPTRLAGGETQYF
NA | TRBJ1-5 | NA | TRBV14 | TGTGCCAGCAGCCAAATAATCGAGGATCAGCCCCAGCATTTT | CASSQIIEDQPQHF
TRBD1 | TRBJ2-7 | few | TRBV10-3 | TGTGCCATCAGCAGATCCGGGACAGGAGTCTACGAGCAGTACTTC | CAISRSGTGVYEQYF
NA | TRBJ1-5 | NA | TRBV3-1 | TGTGCCAGCAGCCAGAGCCATCAGCCCCAGCATTTT | CASSQSHQPQHF
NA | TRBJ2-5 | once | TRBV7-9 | TGTGCCAGCAGCTTAGCCCGGGATATGGAGACCCAGTACTTC | CASSLARDMETQYF
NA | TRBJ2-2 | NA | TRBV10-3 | TGTGCCATCAGTTCCCCGGAGATCGGGGAGCTGTTTTTT | CAISSPEIGELFF
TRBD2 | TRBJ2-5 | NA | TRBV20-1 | TGCAGTGCTAGCGGCGGGAGGGCCGAGGAGCAGTACTTC | CSASGGRAEEQYF
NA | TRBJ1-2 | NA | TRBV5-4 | TGTGCCAGCAGCTTCTGGGGAGGCGCGGACTATGGCTACACCTTC | CASSFWGGADYGYTF
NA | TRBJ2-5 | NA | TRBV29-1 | TGCAGCGCCCTTCATGGGAACCAAGAGACCCAGTACTTC | CSALHGNQETQYF
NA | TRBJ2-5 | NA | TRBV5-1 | TGCGCCAGCAGCTCAGGGGAGTTCTACGAGCAGCACTTC | CASSSGEFYEQHF
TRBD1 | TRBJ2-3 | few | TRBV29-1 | TGCAGCGTTGATGACATGACAGGGTCCGATACGCAGTATTTT | CSVDDMTGSDTQYF